The 6 T cell receptor beta chains below were found in one sample sequenced in a study of beta chain features in type 1 diabetes. Sequencing targeted expressed TCRB transcripts, as all isolated RNA had been reverse transcribed. Repertoires were generated with immunoSEQ multiplex PCR, while TCRdb's copy carries only in-frame clones and drops some. The sample contains 970,000 or so clones, 15% to 20% of which appear only once. Input material: naive CD4+ T cells from blood. These receptors were collected from a young woman in good health.

V and J are TRBV7-9 and TRBJ2-1; D possibly corresponds to TRBD2 (6 bases). The V end was cut by 9 bases, the J end by 2 bases, with 26 bases between. The CDR3 totals 18 residues. Per the germline V gene, CDR1 is SEHNR and CDR2 is FQNEAQ (reference sequence). CDR3 in DNA: TGTGCCAGTCAGCTAGGGCGGGCGGGGCATGGAACCTACAATGAGCAGTTCTTC. Protein sequence: CASQLGRAGHGTYNEQFF.

The chain links TRBV7-2 to TRBJ2-1; the D gene could be TRBD1 or TRBD2 (5 bases each). Germline CDR1 reads SGHTA; CDR2 reads FQGNSA. The V and J ends lost 2 bases and 4 bases respectively, with 15 bases between them. The CDR3 runs 16 residues. CDR3 sequence: CASSLMGLGSYNEQFF. In DNA, the CDR3 is TGTGCCAGCAGCTTAATGGGGCTGGGGAGTTACAATGAGCAGTTCTTC.

This clone has more than one count but fewer than ten. One end of the junction does not line up with germline, which may come from a read error. This chain uses TRBV7-7 with TRBJ2-7; D gene unclear. This CDR3 is 13 amino acids long. Germline-derived CDR1 and CDR2 are SSHAT and FNYEAQ (reference sequence). CDR3 residues: CASSPKGKNEQYF. The CDR3 DNA reads as TGTGCTAGCAGCCCAAAAGGTAAAAACGAGCAGTACTTC.

This clone was seen more than once but under ten times. The V call is TRBV4-3, the J call TRBJ2-7; 7 bases line up with TRBD1. With 4 bases clipped from V and 5 bases from J, the junction kept 11 bases outside the gene matches. Germline CDR1 and CDR2: LGHNA and YSLEER. This CDR3 comprises 15 residues. The CDR3 is CASSREPTGAHEQYF. In nucleotides, the CDR3 is TGCGCCAGCAGCCGAGAACCTACAGGGGCCCACGAGCAGTACTTC.

This clone turned up a few times. V gene TRBV6-1 combines with J gene TRBJ1-1; unclear D gene. V was cut by 7 bases and J by 0 bases, with 12 bases left in between. CDR1 is MNHNS and CDR2 is SASEGT in the germline V gene. This CDR3 region has 14 residues. CDR3 sequence reads: CASIRTFMNTEAFF. CDR3 nucleotides: TGTGCCAGCATTAGGACTTTCATGAACACTGAAGCTTTCTTT.

The V gene is TRBV5-4, the J gene TRBJ1-1; D may be TRBD1 (5 bases). CDR1 and CDR2 from the germline V gene are SGHNT and YYREEE (reference sequence). The CDR3 runs 13 residues. Trimming cost V 3 bases and J 4 bases, with 10 bases left between them. CDR3 sequence (DNA): TGTGCCAGCAGCTCCGGGGCGGGCACTGAAGCTTTCTTT. It translates to CASSSGAGTEAFF.